This is a list of T cell receptor beta chains from one sample in a study of blood T cell repertoires in COVID-19. The protocol was immunoSEQ multiplex PCR, while the TCRdb copy is restricted to in-frame clones and leaves out a portion. The sample lists tens of thousands of clones; more than 80% were seen once. Sequencing was carried out using peripheral blood. All receptors derive from a woman older than 75 with acute or convalescent COVID-19. Each CDR3 is given with its conserved first and last residue. The order of the fields is D gene, J gene, V gene, clone size, CDR3 DNA, CDR3 protein. A D gene is named only where the DNA matches it firmly. Clone sizes are given selectively: once, few, many, or a class where the clone is expanded.

NA TRBJ1-6 TRBV27 NA TGTGCCAGCAGTTTATATTGGGGGCCGGGAAATTCACCCCTCCACTTT CASSLYWGPGNSPLHF
TRBD1 TRBJ2-1 TRBV27 NA TGTGCCAGCAGTTTATCACGGGACAGGGTTAATGTGGGTAGGCAGTTCTTC CASSLSRDRVNVGRQFF
NA TRBJ2-3 TRBV2 NA TGTGCCAGCAGTTGGTTAACGCGTACAGATACGCAGTATTTT CASSWLTRTDTQYF
NA TRBJ1-1 TRBV5-6 NA TGTGCCAGCAGCTTGGCACACAACACTGAAGCTTTCTTT CASSLAHNTEAFF
NA TRBJ2-1 TRBV7-2 NA TGTGCCAGCAGCTTAGACAGGCCAGGCTACAATGAGCAGTTCTTC CASSLDRPGYNEQFF
TRBD2 TRBJ2-2 TRBV9 NA TGTGCCAGCAGCGTAGGCCCCAGCGGGAGGGTTAGCGAAATGACCGGGGAGCTGTTTTTT CASSVGPSGRVSEMTGELFF
NA TRBJ1-2 TRBV6-1 NA TGTGCCAGCAGTGATCGTACACAGGTCCATGGCTACACCTTC CASSDRTQVHGYTF
NA TRBJ1-2 TRBV6-5 NA TGTGCCAGCAGACCTCAGGGCGTCTATGGCTACACCTTC CASRPQGVYGYTF
TRBD1 TRBJ1-5 TRBV19 NA TGTGCCAGTAGTTCAGGGGGCAGGGGTCAGCCCCAGCATTTT CASSSGGRGQPQHF
TRBD1 TRBJ2-7 TRBV30 NA TGTGCCTGGAGCTTCGGACAGGCTACAGGTCTAGAGCAGTACTTC CAWSFGQATGLEQYF
NA TRBJ2-2 TRBV7-2 NA TGTGCCAGCAGCTTGAACAGGGCGGCCGGGGAGCTGTTTTTT CASSLNRAAGELFF
NA TRBJ1-6 TRBV6-2/TRBV6-3 NA TGTGCCAGCAGTTACTCGACAGGAGAGTATTCACCCCTCCACTTT CASSYSTGEYSPLHF
NA TRBJ1-5 TRBV30 NA TGTGCCTGGAGCGGTATCGGTCCGAATCAGCCCCAGCATTTT CAWSGIGPNQPQHF
TRBD1 TRBJ2-1 TRBV7-9 NA TGTGCCAGCTCTGTTACAGGGGCCTACAATGAGCAGTTCTTC CASSVTGAYNEQFF
TRBD2 TRBJ2-3 TRBV6-5 NA TGTGCCAGCAGTTTGATAGCGGGAAGAGATACGCAGTATTTT CASSLIAGRDTQYF
NA TRBJ1-1 TRBV27 once TGTGCCAGCAGCAGCGGGACGGACACTGAAGCTTTCTTT CASSSGTDTEAFF
TRBD1 TRBJ1-1 TRBV5-6 few TGTGCCAGCAGGACGACAGGGGGTCGCACTGAAGCTTTCTTT CASRTTGGRTEAFF
NA TRBJ2-1 TRBV2 NA TGTGCCAGCACAGGGGTCTCCTACAATGAGCAGTTCTTC CASTGVSYNEQFF
TRBD1 TRBJ2-4 TRBV6-6 NA TGTGCCAGCAGGAACACAGGGGACCGATGGATTCAGTACTTC CASRNTGDRWIQYF
NA TRBJ1-3 TRBV12-3/TRBV12-4 NA TGTGCCAGCAGTGCTCGTGGCGGAAACACCATATATTTT CASSARGGNTIYF
TRBD2 TRBJ2-5 TRBV7-2 NA TGTGCCAGCAGCCCCATGGGTAGCGGGAGTGGAGAGACCCAGTACTTC CASSPMGSGSGETQYF
TRBD1 TRBJ2-5 TRBV4-1 NA TGCGCCAGCAGCCAAAGGACAGGGGCTATCCAAGAGACCCAGTACTTC CASSQRTGAIQETQYF
TRBD1 TRBJ1-5 TRBV18 NA TGTGCCAGCTCACCAGGGACAGGGAAGAATCAGCCCCAGCATTTT CASSPGTGKNQPQHF
TRBD2 TRBJ2-1 TRBV11-3 NA TGTGCCAGCAGCTTATTCGGGGGGGCCGAGAATGAGCAGTTCTTC CASSLFGGAENEQFF
NA TRBJ1-1 TRBV12-3/TRBV12-4 NA TGTGCCAGCAAACCTCGGACTCCCCCCGAAGCTTTCTTT CASKPRTPPEAFF
TRBD1 TRBJ2-3 TRBV19 NA TGTGCCAGTAGTATCGGCGGGACAGGGAAATTAGATACGCAGTATTTT CASSIGGTGKLDTQYF
TRBD1 TRBJ1-6 TRBV5-6 NA TGTGCCAGCAGGAAACTCAACAGGGGTAATTCACCCCTCCACTTT CASRKLNRGNSPLHF
TRBD2 TRBJ2-1 TRBV5-6 NA TGTGCCAGCAGCCCGGGACTAGCGGGAGTCTACAATGAGCAGTTCTTC CASSPGLAGVYNEQFF
TRBD2 TRBJ2-1 TRBV6-4 NA TGTGCCAGCAGGGCTAGCGGAAATGAGCAGTTCTTC CASRASGNEQFF
NA TRBJ1-1 TRBV18 NA TGTGCCAGCTCACCGATCCGGGAGACGAACACTGAAGCTTTCTTT CASSPIRETNTEAFF
NA TRBJ2-1 TRBV6-2/TRBV6-3 once TGTGCCAGCAGTTACTTAACGGGGTGGAATGAGCAGTTCTTC CASSYLTGWNEQFF
NA TRBJ1-4 TRBV5-1 NA TGCGCCAGCAGCTTGGAAGGGGTGGGGGAAAAACTGTTTTTT CASSLEGVGEKLFF
TRBD2 TRBJ2-3 TRBV27 NA TGTGCCAGCAGCTCCTTTGGGACTAGCGGTAATTCAGATACGCAGTATTTT CASSSFGTSGNSDTQYF
TRBD1 TRBJ2-7 TRBV6-5 NA TGTGCCAGCAGCCCAGGGGGCGGCGCCTACGAGCAGTACTTC CASSPGGGAYEQYF
TRBD1 TRBJ1-3 TRBV18 NA TGTGCCAGCTCAAGTACTAGGACAGGCGCTGGAAACACCATATATTTT CASSSTRTGAGNTIYF
NA TRBJ2-3 TRBV19 NA TGTGCCAGTAGTGGAGACACAGATACGCAGTATTTT CASSGDTDTQYF
NA TRBJ1-1 TRBV6-1 NA TGTGCCAGCAGTGAAGGGTCGGTGAACACTGAAGCTTTCTTT CASSEGSVNTEAFF
NA TRBJ1-1 TRBV30 NA TGTGCCTGGAGTACAGGGCTTATGAACACTGAAGCTTTCTTT CAWSTGLMNTEAFF
NA TRBJ1-5 TRBV27 NA TGTGCCAGCAACTTTTTTTACAGCAATCAGCCCCAGCATTTT CASNFFYSNQPQHF
NA TRBJ2-2 TRBV5-1 NA TGCGCCAGCAGCTTGGGGACAGCGAACACCGGGGAGCTGTTTTTT CASSLGTANTGELFF
NA TRBJ2-7 TRBV7-2 NA TGTGCCAGCAGCTTAGGAATTGGAGGACTCCGCTCCTACGAGCAGTACTTC CASSLGIGGLRSYEQYF
NA TRBJ1-2 TRBV24-1 NA TGTGCCACCAGTGATTCAGGGCGGAGCTATGGCTACACCTTC CATSDSGRSYGYTF
NA TRBJ1-4 TRBV7-6 few TGTGCCAGCAGCTTCACAGGAGCAACTAATGAAAAACTGTTTTTT CASSFTGATNEKLFF
TRBD2 TRBJ2-7 TRBV2 NA TGTGCCAGCAGGACCGGGACTAGGCTTTACGAGCAGTACTTC CASRTGTRLYEQYF
TRBD1 TRBJ2-7 TRBV4-1 few TGCGCCAGCAGCGAAAGTTCAGGGACAGGGGCCTACGAGCAGTACTTC CASSESSGTGAYEQYF
NA TRBJ1-2 TRBV5-8 NA TGTGCCAGCAGCCCCTGGGCCCAGGGATACTATGGCTACACCTTC CASSPWAQGYYGYTF
TRBD2 TRBJ2-3 TRBV29-1 NA TGCAGCGTTGAAGACGCCGCGGGAGGGCCCTCGTCAGATACGCAGTATTTT CSVEDAAGGPSSDTQYF
TRBD1 TRBJ2-3 TRBV29-1 NA TGCAGCGTCACAGGGGCGACTAGCACAGATACGCAGTATTTT CSVTGATSTDTQYF
TRBD2 TRBJ2-4 TRBV19 NA TGTGCCAGTAGTATAGCGGGAGGGGAAAACATTCAGTACTTC CASSIAGGENIQYF